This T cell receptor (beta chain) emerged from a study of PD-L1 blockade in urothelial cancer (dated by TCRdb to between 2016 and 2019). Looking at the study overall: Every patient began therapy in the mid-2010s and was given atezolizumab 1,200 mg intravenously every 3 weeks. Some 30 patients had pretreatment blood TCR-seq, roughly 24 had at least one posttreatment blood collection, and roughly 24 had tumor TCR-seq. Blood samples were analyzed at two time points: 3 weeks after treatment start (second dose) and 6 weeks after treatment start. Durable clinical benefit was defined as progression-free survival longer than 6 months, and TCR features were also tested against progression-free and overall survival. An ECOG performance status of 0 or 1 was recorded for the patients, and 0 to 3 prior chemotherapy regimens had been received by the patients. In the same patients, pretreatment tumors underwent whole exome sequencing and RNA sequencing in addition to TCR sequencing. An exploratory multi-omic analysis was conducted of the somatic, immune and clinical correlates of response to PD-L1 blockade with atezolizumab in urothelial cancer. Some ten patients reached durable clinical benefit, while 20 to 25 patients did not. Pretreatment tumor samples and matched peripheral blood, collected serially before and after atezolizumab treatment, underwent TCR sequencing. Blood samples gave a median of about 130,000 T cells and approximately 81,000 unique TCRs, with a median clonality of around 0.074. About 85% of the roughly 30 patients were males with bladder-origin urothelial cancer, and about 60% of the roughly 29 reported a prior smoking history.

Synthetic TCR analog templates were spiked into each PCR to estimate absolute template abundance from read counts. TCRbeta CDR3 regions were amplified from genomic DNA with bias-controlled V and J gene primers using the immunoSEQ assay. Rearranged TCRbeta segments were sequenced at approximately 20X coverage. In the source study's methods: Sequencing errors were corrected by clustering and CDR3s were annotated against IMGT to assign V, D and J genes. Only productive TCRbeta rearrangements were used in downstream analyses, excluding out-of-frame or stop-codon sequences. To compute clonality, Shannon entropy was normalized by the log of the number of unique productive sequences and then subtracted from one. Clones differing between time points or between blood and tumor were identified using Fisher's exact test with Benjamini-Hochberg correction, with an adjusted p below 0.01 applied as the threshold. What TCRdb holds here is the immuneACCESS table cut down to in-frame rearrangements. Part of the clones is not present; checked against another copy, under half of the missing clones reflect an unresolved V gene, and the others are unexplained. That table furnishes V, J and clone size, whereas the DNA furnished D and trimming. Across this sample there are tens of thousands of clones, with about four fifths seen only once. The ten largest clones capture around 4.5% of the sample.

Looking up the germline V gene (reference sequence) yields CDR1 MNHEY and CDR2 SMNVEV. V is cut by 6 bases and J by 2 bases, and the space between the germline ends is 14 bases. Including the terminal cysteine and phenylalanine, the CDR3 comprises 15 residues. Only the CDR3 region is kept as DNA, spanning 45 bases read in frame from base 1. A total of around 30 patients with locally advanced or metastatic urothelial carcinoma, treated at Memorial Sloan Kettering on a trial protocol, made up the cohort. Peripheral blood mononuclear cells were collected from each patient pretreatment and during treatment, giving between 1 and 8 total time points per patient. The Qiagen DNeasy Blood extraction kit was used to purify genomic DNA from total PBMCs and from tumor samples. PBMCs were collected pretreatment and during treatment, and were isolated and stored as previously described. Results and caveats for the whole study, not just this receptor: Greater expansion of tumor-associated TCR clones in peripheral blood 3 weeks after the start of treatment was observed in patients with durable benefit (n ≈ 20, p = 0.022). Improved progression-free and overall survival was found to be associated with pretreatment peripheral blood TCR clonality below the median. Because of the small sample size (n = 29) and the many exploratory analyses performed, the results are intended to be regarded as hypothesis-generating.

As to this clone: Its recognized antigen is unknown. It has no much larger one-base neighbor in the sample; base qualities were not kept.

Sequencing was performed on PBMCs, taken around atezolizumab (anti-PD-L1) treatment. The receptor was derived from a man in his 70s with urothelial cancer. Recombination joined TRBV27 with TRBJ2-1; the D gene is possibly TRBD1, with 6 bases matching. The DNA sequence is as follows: TGTGCCAGCAGCCGAAACCGGGACACCTACAATGAGCAGTTCTTC. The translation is CASSRNRDTYNEQFF.